Presented here are 3 T cell receptor beta chains from one specimen sequenced in a study of blood T cells in healthy people across ages. For the second PCR, which ran for about 7 to 11 cycles, a sample-barcoded 5' primer and a J-beta primer mix were used. MiXCR, run by TCRdb on the 5' RACE reads, gives a single entry per CDR3 protein. The table lists about 930,000 distinct CDR3 sequences, roughly 28% of them singletons. The same sample was also studied in work on T cells of mothers and their children.

The sequenced sample consisted of blood. These TCRs come from a woman aged 40 to 50 in good health.

This clonotype was observed many times. The V and J genes are TRBV7-3 and TRBJ2-5; either TRBD1 or TRBD2 may supply D (5 bases each). V lost 4 bases, J lost 4 bases, and 16 bases lay in between. Germline V gives CDR1 SGHTA, CDR2 FQGTGA. The CDR3 consists of 15 residues. CDR3 coding DNA: TGTGCCAGCAGCTCGTCCGGGACGATCGGAGAGACCCAGTACTTC. It is translated as CASSSSGTIGETQYF.

The V call is TRBV7-2, the J call TRBJ1-1; a weak D match, TRBD1 (6 bases). Trimming pared 5 bases from V and 7 bases from J, leaving 17 bases between. This CDR3 is built from 14 residues. Per the germline V gene, CDR1 is SGHTA and CDR2 is FQGNSA. The CDR3 region is CASSRRLEGGEAFF. CDR3 bases: TGTGCCAGCAGCCGCCGTTTAGAGGGGGGTGAAGCTTTCTTT.

The V gene is TRBV13, the J gene TRBJ2-3; 7 nucleotides agree with TRBD2. The V gene end was trimmed by 3 bases and the J gene end by 2 bases; junction bases not matched to a gene: 5. CDR3 length: 15 amino acids. CDR1 and CDR2 from the germline V gene are PRHDT and FYEKMQ (reference sequence). The CDR3 here is CASSLGTINTDTQYF. The CDR3 coding sequence is TGTGCCAGCAGCTTGGGGACTATAAACACAGATACGCAGTATTTT.